This T cell receptor beta chain was recovered during a study of T cell repertoires in cytomegalovirus infection. Study in general: Public TCR beta signatures marked donors with CMV infection and the matching HLA. Study-wide findings and caveats: Clonotype analysis showed dominance of the ex vivo response by HLA-C-restricted CMV-specific TCR beta clonotypes. Carriers of CMV plus the relevant HLA were identified by cumulative public TCR beta family frequency.

The CDR3 is 17 residues long. The germline CDR1 and CDR2 sequences are MDHEN and SYDVKM. J was trimmed by 5 bases and V by 5 bases; bases with no gene match: 13. This clonotype was observed many times. Its cognate antigen is unknown. TCRdb ran MiXCR on the reads and lists one entry per CDR3 protein. Among some 240,000 distinct CDR3 sequences listed, more than 15% were seen once. This sequence originates from a human donor in good health (CMV status not recorded). Some clones in this sample may be carry-over from other donors' samples. The rearrangement joins TRBV28 to TRBJ2-5, with 11 positions matching TRBD1. Input material: CD8+ T cells from PBMCs. As DNA, the CDR3 is TGTGCCAGCAGTCGGACAGGGGGCTCCTACTATGGGGAGACCCAGTACTTC. It encodes CASSRTGGSYYGETQYF.